This TCR beta chain appears in the sequencing data of a study of PD-L1 blockade in urothelial cancer. Study information: Patients began atezolizumab, 1,200 mg intravenously every 3 weeks, around 2014.

Time point indicated: pretreatment peripheral blood. Each PCR received spiked synthetic TCR analog templates. Sequenced by immunoSEQ multiplex PCR; TCRdb stores in-frame clones only, minus some. Here the sample spans around 60,000 clones, around 81% being singletons. J was trimmed by 5 bases and V by 5 bases; bases with no gene match: 3. The CDR3 consists of 13 residues. Germline V gene lookup returns CDR1 LNHDA and CDR2 SQIVND (reference sequence). Worth noting for this clone: The target antigen is unknown.

General observations from the study: Durable-benefit patients expanded tumor-associated blood clones more at 3 weeks. Below-median TCR clonality that was measured in pretreatment blood predicted better survival.

This receptor was identified in a man in his 70s with urothelial cancer. The material was PBMCs, obtained around atezolizumab (anti-PD-L1) treatment. V gene TRBV19 combines with J gene TRBJ2-3, with TRBD1 matching 8 bases. The CDR3 bases are TGTGCCAGTAGTGGACAGGGACAAGATACGCAGTATTTT. Amino acid sequence: CASSGQGQDTQYF.